The rows below give T cell receptor beta chains drawn from one sample of a study of CD8+ T cells in alopecia areata. The method was immunoSEQ multiplex PCR; TCRdb's version includes in-frame clones alone and lacks a portion of them. The sample consists of 150,000 to 180,000 clones, about 50% of them appearing once. Sequencing was performed on CD8+ T cells sorted from blood, taken at week 0. The receptor source for this set is a human donor with alopecia areata. Both conserved end residues are part of each CDR3. The D gene is left open where the match is weak. A row's size may be missing; if present it is once, few, many or a size class.

d_call: -; clone_size: -; v_call: TRBV25-1; j_call: TRBJ2-3; cdr3_aa: CASSERVTGTLHF; cdr3_nt: TGTGCCAGCAGTGAGAGAGTAACCGGGACACTGCATTTT
d_call: -; clone_size: -; v_call: TRBV11-2; j_call: TRBJ2-5; cdr3_aa: CASSRQVQETQYF; cdr3_nt: TGTGCCAGCAGCCGACAGGTCCAAGAGACCCAGTACTTC
d_call: TRBD1; clone_size: few; v_call: TRBV23-1; j_call: TRBJ1-4; cdr3_aa: CASSQTDRGDEKLFF; cdr3_nt: TGCGCCAGCAGCCAAACGGACAGGGGTGATGAAAAACTGTTTTTT
d_call: TRBD2; clone_size: -; v_call: TRBV7-9; j_call: TRBJ2-7; cdr3_aa: CASSLRGGGPGDEQYF; cdr3_nt: TGTGCCAGCAGCTTACGCGGCGGGGGGCCTGGGGACGAGCAGTACTTC
d_call: -; clone_size: -; v_call: TRBV27; j_call: TRBJ2-1; cdr3_aa: CASSLSPNLEQFF; cdr3_nt: TGTGCCAGCAGTTTATCGCCCAATTTGGAGCAGTTCTTC
d_call: -; clone_size: -; v_call: TRBV29-1; j_call: TRBJ2-7; cdr3_aa: CSVEDGSREQYF; cdr3_nt: TGCAGCGTTGAAGACGGGAGTCGAGAGCAGTACTTC
d_call: -; clone_size: -; v_call: TRBV4-3; j_call: TRBJ2-1; cdr3_aa: CASSQEGGSYNEQFF; cdr3_nt: TGCGCCAGCAGCCAAGAGGGCGGTTCCTACAATGAGCAGTTCTTC
d_call: TRBD1; clone_size: -; v_call: TRBV28; j_call: TRBJ1-6; cdr3_aa: CASRYWDRANSPLHF; cdr3_nt: TGTGCCAGCAGATACTGGGACAGGGCTAATTCACCCCTCCACTTT
d_call: -; clone_size: -; v_call: TRBV4-3; j_call: TRBJ2-2; cdr3_aa: CASSQDTGPPGELFF; cdr3_nt: TGCGCCAGCAGCCAAGATACAGGGCCCCCCGGGGAGCTGTTTTTT
d_call: -; clone_size: -; v_call: TRBV25-1; j_call: TRBJ2-3; cdr3_aa: CASSAGRSTDTQYF; cdr3_nt: TGTGCCAGCAGTGCCGGCAGAAGCACAGATACGCAGTATTTT
d_call: -; clone_size: -; v_call: TRBV29-1; j_call: TRBJ1-1; cdr3_aa: CSGGDEAFF; cdr3_nt: TGCAGCGGCGGGGATGAAGCCTTCTTT
d_call: -; clone_size: few; v_call: TRBV19; j_call: TRBJ1-5; cdr3_aa: CASSRRNQPQHF; cdr3_nt: TGTGCCAGTAGTAGGAGAAATCAGCCCCAGCATTTT
d_call: TRBD2; clone_size: -; v_call: TRBV29-1; j_call: TRBJ2-5; cdr3_aa: CSVVIAGGGETQYF; cdr3_nt: TGCAGCGTTGTGATAGCGGGGGGCGGGGAGACCCAGTACTTC
d_call: -; clone_size: -; v_call: TRBV7-2; j_call: TRBJ2-7; cdr3_aa: CASSLTWQGSYEQYF; cdr3_nt: TGTGCCAGCAGCTTAACGTGGCAGGGGTCCTACGAGCAGTACTTC
d_call: TRBD2; clone_size: -; v_call: TRBV9; j_call: TRBJ2-7; cdr3_aa: CASSGLSYEQYF; cdr3_nt: TGTGCCAGTAGCGGGTTGTCCTACGAGCAGTACTTC